The 2 T cell receptor beta chains below were found in one sample sequenced in a study of regulatory T cells in long-lasting Graves disease. Time point: persistent/refractory GD, antithyroid drugs over 5 years with positive TRAb. PBMC RNA served as the TCR library source. To make TCR beta libraries, researchers used iRepertoire HTBI primers and Arm-PCR of CDR3 regions. Each CDR3 protein is one row after TCRdb ran MiXCR on the multiplex PCR reads. The top ten clones hold around an eighth of a sample with roughly 400,000 distinct CDR3 sequences, roughly 21% of them seen once. The specimen comprised peripheral blood mononuclear cells (PBMCs), sampled when the disease was refractory, from a patient treated with antithyroid drugs. These receptors all stem from a female donor with Graves disease.

The chain is built from TRBV28 and TRBJ2-2; 12 positions agree with TRBD1. The germline gives CDR1 MDHEN, CDR2 SYDVKM. The CDR3 is made up of 15 amino acids. After removal of 7 bases from V and 6 bases from J, the junction contained 6 bases not matched to a gene. The CDR3 DNA follows: TGTGCCAGCAATAGGGACAGGGGGCTTTCCGGGGAGCTGTTTTTT. As protein: CASNRDRGLSGELFF.

This clonotype was counted only a few times. V gene TRBV20-1 combines with J gene TRBJ1-6, with TRBD1 matching 7 bases. There are 15 residues in the CDR3. Per the germline V gene, CDR1 is DFQATT and CDR2 is SNEGSKA (reference sequence). Trimming removed 3 bases from V and 10 bases from J; junction bases left unmatched: 12. In nucleotides, the CDR3 is TGCAGTGCTAGGGAACTGGGGACAGTGGACTCACCCCTCCACTTT. This sequence encodes CSARELGTVDSPLHF.